This record concerns one TCR beta chain sequence. Antigen: not known. CD45RO/CCR7/CD25/CD127/CD95/CD27 separated CD4+ naive, central memory, regulatory and stem cell-like memory cells by sorting. What was sequenced were expressed TCRB transcripts, since all of the isolated RNA had been reverse transcribed. The method was immunoSEQ multiplex PCR; TCRdb's version includes in-frame clones alone and lacks a portion of them. The data hold 150,000 to 190,000 clones, with about 9.3% observed a single time. This sample is part of a study of beta chain features in type 1 diabetes. Study summary: The patient and healthy donor groups were comparable for age, gender and cell yields.

Points from the study as a whole: VDJ junctions from type 1 diabetes patients carried fewer insertions and larger deletions. Researchers reported that naive, central memory and Treg TCRB repertoires appeared more similar in patients than in healthy donors. All four CD4+ subsets of Type 1 diabetes patients contained TCRB CDR3s that were moderately but significantly shorter.

The CDR3 is 15 amino acids. V lost 6 bases to trimming and J lost 6 bases; unmatched junction nucleotides: 13. CDR1 is MNHEY, CDR2 SMNVEV, per germline (reference sequence). J is TRBJ1-2 and V is TRBV27; TRBD1 matches at 7 bases. The clonotype originates from a man in his thirties or forties with type 1 diabetes. The sequencing input was central memory CD4+ T cells from blood. In DNA, the CDR3 is TGTGCCAGCAGAACCCCAGGGGGTTGGTCTCATGGCTACACCTTC. Its protein product is CASRTPGGWSHGYTF.